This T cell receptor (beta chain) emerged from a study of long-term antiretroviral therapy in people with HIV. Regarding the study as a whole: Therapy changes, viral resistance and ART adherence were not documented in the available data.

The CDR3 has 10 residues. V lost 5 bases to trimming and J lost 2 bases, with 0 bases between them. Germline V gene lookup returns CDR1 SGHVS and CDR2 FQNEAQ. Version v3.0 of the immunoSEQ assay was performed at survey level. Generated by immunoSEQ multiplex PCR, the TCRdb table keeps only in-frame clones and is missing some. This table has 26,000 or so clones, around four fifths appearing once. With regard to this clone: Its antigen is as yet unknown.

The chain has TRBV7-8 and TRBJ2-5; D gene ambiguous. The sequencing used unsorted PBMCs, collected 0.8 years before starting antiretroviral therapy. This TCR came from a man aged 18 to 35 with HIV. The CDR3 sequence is CASSQETQYF. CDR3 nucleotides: TGTGCCAGCAGCCAAGAGACCCAGTACTTC. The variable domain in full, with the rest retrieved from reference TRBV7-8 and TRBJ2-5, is GAGVSQSPRYKVAKRGQDVALRCDPISGHVSLFWYQQALGQGPEFLTYFQNEAQLDKSGLPSDRFFAERPEGSVSTLKIQRTQQEDSAVYLCASSQETQYFGPGTRLLVL.